This TCR beta chain was found in a study of T cell responses to AZD1222 COVID-19 vaccine (dated by TCRdb to about 2021). Study-wide context: TCR sequencing covered over 230 trial participants: 200 to 220 given two doses of AZD1222 and 26 given two doses of MenACWY control vaccine. Enrollment into the trials was organized by age into subgroups of 18-55, 56-69 and 70-plus years, and those subgroups contained about 150, 27 and 61 TCR-sequenced participants, respectively.

As concerns this clone: The clone's antigen remains unknown. No base-level quality is on record; no much larger clone is a single base apart.

The CDR3 regions of human TCRbeta chains were subjected to immunosequencing. The study's own analysis went as follows. TCRs in the repertoires were compared against a reference library of SARS-CoV-2-specific TCRs that had been generated with the MIRA antigen-specificity platform. Breadth was defined as the fraction of unique TCRs that were SARS-CoV-2-associated. Depth was defined as the fraction of total T cells that were SARS-CoV-2-associated. Using the MIRA data, each spike-specific TCR was mapped to the spike region that the TCR reacts to and placed in a CD4 or CD8 class. Log10-transformed breadth and depth values were compared by one-way ANOVA with Sidak's multiple comparisons tests. TCRdb re-hosts the immuneACCESS table, in-frame sequences only. Its copies lack some clones; in the studies checked, an unresolved V gene accounts for under half of them, and the cause for the rest is not known. That table is the source of V, J and clone size, and D and trimming were worked out from the DNA. The sample includes approximately 99,000 clones, with roughly 92% observed a single time. The ten largest clones add up to around 8.3% of the sample.

This specimen's time point label, per the study, means: about 28 days (+/-7) after the second vaccine dose. AZD1222 recipients given second doses at about 4 weeks or at about 12 weeks were pooled, since spike-specific TCR depth and breadth were not found to differ between the two schedules. Vaccinee samples came from UK trials COV001 and COV002, including a single-blind randomized controlled phase 2/3 trial of AZD1222 (ChAdOx1 nCoV-19) in healthy adults. Trial participant PBMC samples were collected at day 0 and day 28 after the second dose for TCRbeta chain sequencing. Study-wide findings and limitations: The vaccine-associated CD4 TCRs covered the entire spike protein, and the dominant responses fell in regions 160-218 and 743-854. Participants were mostly white British and included more females than males, and it was suggested by the authors that clonal diversity may have been underestimated. The 56-69-year group was small, and its depth increase did not reach significance, likely because of low power. Spike-specific TCR breadth and depth rose significantly after two AZD1222 doses compared with day 0 and with MenACWY recipients. Because no samples from the day 14 peak response were available, repertoires could be characterized only after the peak T cell response. Epitopes outside the regions mutated in the B.1.351 and B.1.1.7 variants were reportedly recognized by nearly half of the unique spike-specific TCRs. Conclusions about previously exposed vaccinees are limited, since just six AZD1222 recipients were seropositive for SARS-CoV-2 at baseline.

This clonotype was sampled from an adult who received the AZD1222 COVID-19 vaccine. The sequencing here drew on peripheral blood, taken 28 days after the second AZD1222 dose.

The nucleotide sequence is TGTGCCAGCAGTCGACAGGTGTCCTCCTACGAGCAGTACTTC. Translated, it reads CASSRQVSSYEQYF. The sequence joins TRBV27 to TRBJ2-7, and the D gene may be TRBD1, 6 bases matching. CDR3 length: 14 amino acids, cysteine to phenylalanine. Here the CDR3 DNA is all that survives: 42 bases in frame from base 1. CDR1 and CDR2 (MNHEY, SMNVEV) derive from the germline V gene (reference sequence). V was cut back by 5 bases and J by 0 bases, leaving a gap of 11 bases between them.